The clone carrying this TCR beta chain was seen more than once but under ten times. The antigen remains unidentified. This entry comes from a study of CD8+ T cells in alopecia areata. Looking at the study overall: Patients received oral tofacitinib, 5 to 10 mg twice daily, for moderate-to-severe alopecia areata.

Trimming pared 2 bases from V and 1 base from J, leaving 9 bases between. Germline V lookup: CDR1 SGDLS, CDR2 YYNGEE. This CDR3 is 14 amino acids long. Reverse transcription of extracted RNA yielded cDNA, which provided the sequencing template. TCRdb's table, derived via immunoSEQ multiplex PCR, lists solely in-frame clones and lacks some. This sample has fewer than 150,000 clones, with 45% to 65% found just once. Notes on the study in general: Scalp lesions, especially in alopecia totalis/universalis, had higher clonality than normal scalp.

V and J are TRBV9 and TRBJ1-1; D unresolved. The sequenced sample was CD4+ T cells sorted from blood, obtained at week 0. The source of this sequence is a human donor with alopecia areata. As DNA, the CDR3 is TGTGCCAGCAGCGTGCTCCCGGGGAACACTGAAGCTTTCTTT. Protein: CASSVLPGNTEAFF.